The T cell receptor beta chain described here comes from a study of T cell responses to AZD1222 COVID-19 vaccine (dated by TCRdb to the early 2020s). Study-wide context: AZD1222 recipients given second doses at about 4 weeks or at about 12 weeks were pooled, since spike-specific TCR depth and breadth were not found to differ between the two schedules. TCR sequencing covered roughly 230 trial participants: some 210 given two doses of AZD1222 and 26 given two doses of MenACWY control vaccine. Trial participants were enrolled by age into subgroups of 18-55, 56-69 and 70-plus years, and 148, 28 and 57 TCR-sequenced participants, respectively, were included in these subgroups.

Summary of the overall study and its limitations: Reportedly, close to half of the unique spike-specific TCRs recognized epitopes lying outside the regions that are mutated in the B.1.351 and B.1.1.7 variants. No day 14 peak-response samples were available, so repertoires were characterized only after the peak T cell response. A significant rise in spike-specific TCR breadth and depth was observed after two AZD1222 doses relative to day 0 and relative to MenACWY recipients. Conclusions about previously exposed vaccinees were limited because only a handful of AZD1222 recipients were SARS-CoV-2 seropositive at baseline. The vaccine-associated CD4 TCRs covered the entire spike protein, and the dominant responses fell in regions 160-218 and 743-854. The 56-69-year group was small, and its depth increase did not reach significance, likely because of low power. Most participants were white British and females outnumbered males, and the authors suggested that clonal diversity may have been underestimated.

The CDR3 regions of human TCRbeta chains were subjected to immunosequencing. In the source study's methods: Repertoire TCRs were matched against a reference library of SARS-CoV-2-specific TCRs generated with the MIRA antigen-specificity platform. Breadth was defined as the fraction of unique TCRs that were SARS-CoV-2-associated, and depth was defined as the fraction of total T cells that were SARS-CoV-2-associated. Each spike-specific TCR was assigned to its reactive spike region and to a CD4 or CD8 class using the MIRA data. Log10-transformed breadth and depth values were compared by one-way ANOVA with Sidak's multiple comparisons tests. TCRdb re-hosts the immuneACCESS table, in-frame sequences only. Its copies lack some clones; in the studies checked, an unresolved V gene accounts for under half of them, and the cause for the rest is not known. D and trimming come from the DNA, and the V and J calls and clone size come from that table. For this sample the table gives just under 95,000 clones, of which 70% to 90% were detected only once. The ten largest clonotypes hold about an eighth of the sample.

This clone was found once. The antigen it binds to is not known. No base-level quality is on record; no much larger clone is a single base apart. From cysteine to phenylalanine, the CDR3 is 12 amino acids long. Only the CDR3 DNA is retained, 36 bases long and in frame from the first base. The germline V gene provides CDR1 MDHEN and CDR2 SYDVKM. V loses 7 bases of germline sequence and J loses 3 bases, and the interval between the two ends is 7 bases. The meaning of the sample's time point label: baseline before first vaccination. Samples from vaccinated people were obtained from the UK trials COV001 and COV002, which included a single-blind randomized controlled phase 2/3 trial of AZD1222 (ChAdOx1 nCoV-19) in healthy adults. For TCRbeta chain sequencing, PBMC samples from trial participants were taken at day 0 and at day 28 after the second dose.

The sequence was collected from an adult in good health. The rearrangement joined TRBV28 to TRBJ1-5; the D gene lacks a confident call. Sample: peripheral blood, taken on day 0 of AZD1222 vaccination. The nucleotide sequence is TGTGCCAGCACCAGGATCAATCAGCCCCAGCATTTT. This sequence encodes CASTRINQPQHF.